This T cell receptor (beta chain) stems from a study of OX40 agonist ivuxolimab in advanced cancers. This clone was seen once. Its antigen is undetermined. Whole-study results and caveats: More expanded clones were seen, on average, in CD8+ T cells than in CD4+.

With 3 bases clipped from V and 5 bases from J, the junction kept 4 bases outside the gene matches. This CDR3 is built from 15 residues. Germline loops: CDR1 KGHSH, CDR2 LQKENI. Libraries were prepared by immunoSEQ multiplex PCR; TCRdb keeps only in-frame clonotypes and omits some of them. Among roughly 120,000 clones listed, 80% to 90% were seen once. This chain uses TRBV18 with TRBJ1-1, with TRBD1 matching over 12 bases. The material was CD4+ or CD8+ T cells sorted from blood, obtained in a trial of the OX40 agonist ivuxolimab. The receptor was derived from an adult with an advanced solid tumor such as melanoma, head and neck, liver or kidney cancer. The CDR3 sequence is CASSPPGQGATEAFF. The CDR3 region has the DNA TGTGCCAGCTCACCCCCGGGACAGGGGGCTACTGAAGCTTTCTTT. The full variable domain, in which reference TRBV18 and TRBJ1-1 provide the parts outside the CDR3, is NAGVMQNPRHLVRRRGQEARLRCSPMKGHSHVYWYRQLPEEGLKFMVYLQKENIIDESGMPKERFSAEFPKEGPSILRIQQVVRGDSAAYFCASSPPGQGATEAFFGQGTRLTVV.